Below are 17 T cell receptor beta chains sequenced from a single sample in a study of identical twins. MiXCR, run by TCRdb on the 5' RACE reads, gives a single entry per CDR3 protein. The sample consists of approximately 690,000 distinct CDR3 sequences, 5.5% to 7.5% of them appearing once. Input material: naive T cells sorted from blood. Receptors originate from a man between 18 and 29 years old in good health.

This clonotype was seen at least ten times. V and J are TRBV6-5 and TRBJ1-1; possibly TRBD1 for D (6 bases). The CDR3 contains 14 residues. Per the germline V gene, CDR1 is MNHEY and CDR2 is SVGAGI. V was pared by 7 bases and J by 1 base, with 13 bases between. The CDR3 region is CASIIPQGNTEAFF. In nucleotides, the CDR3 is TGTGCCAGCATTATTCCACAGGGGAACACTGAAGCTTTCTTT.

Here the CDR3 reads CASSLGGHAYEQYV. The CDR3 DNA reads as TGTGCCAGCAGTCTTGGGGGACATGCCTACGAGCAGTACGTC. The J gene is TRBJ2-7, the V gene TRBV12-3 or TRBV12-4; D is possibly TRBD1 (6 bases). There are 14 residues in the CDR3. V was shortened by 5 bases and J by 2 bases, with 13 bases between the two germline ends.

V and J are TRBV6-2 or TRBV6-3 and TRBJ2-5; 8 bases agree with TRBD2. V shed 11 bases, J shed 5 bases, and the junction held 13 bases outside the gene matches. The CDR3 extends over 14 amino acids. CDR1 is MNHEY, CDR2 SVGEGT, per germline. The CDR3 sequence is CAVSRAGVLETQYF. CDR3 bases: TGTGCCGTAAGCCGAGCGGGAGTTCTGGAGACCCAGTACTTC.

This chain uses TRBV5-1 with TRBJ2-1, with TRBD2 matching 7 bases. Germline V gene data show CDR1 as SGHRS and CDR2 as YFSETQ. The CDR3 has 12 residues. After removal of 5 bases from V and 13 bases from J, the junction contained 9 bases not matched to a gene. CDR3 nucleotide sequence: TGCGCCAGCAGAGGCGGGAGCTCGGGCCAGTTCTTC. It translates to CASRGGSSGQFF.

In its sample, this clonotype was seen many times. The rearrangement links TRBV4-1 to TRBJ1-1, with 8 bases aligning to TRBD1. The V gene end was trimmed by 4 bases and the J gene end by 10 bases; junction bases not matched to a gene: 2. The CDR3 is made up of 11 amino acids. Germline values: CDR1 MGHRA, CDR2 YSYEKL. CDR3 bases: TGCGCCAGCAGCCGCGGACAGGGAGCTTTCTTT. Translated, it gives CASSRGQGAFF.

The table lists this clonotype with many counts. This rearrangement joins TRBV9 to TRBJ2-3, with D possibly TRBD2 on 6 matching bases. The CDR3 has 14 residues. V was cut by 3 bases and J by 3 bases, with 11 bases left in between. Germline lookup yields CDR1 SGDLS and CDR2 YYNGEE. The CDR3 is CASSAREKTDTQYF. The CDR3 coding sequence is TGTGCCAGCAGCGCCCGGGAGAAGACAGATACGCAGTATTTT.

This chain uses TRBV7-9 with TRBJ2-2, with 10 bases that match TRBD1. Trimming removed 5 bases from V and 6 bases from J; junction bases left unmatched: 9. There are 16 residues in the CDR3. Per the germline V gene, CDR1 is SEHNR and CDR2 is FQNEAQ (reference sequence). The CDR3 sequence: CASSLRTGGRSGELFF. The CDR3 DNA sequence: TGTGCCAGCAGCCTGCGGACAGGGGGTCGCTCCGGGGAGCTGTTTTTT.

The J gene is TRBJ2-3, the V gene TRBV10-3; 9 nucleotides agree with TRBD2. After removal of 4 bases from V and 1 base from J, the junction contained 3 bases not matched to a gene. Germline CDR1 ENHRY, CDR2 SYGVKD. This CDR3 spans 15 amino acids. CDR3 protein: CAISASGEGTDTQYF. The CDR3 DNA reads TGTGCCATCAGTGCTAGCGGGGAGGGCACAGATACGCAGTATTTT.

In this sample, this clonotype turned up many times. V is TRBV27 and J is TRBJ2-1; possibly TRBD2 for D (5 bases). Germline CDR1 is MNHEY and CDR2 is SMNVEV (reference sequence). V lost 0 bases and J lost 4, with 7 bases in between. The CDR3 extends over 14 amino acids. The CDR3 loop is CASSLSSDYNEQFF. DNA for the CDR3: TGTGCCAGCAGTTTATCTAGCGATTACAATGAGCAGTTCTTC.

The table lists this clonotype with many counts. At one end, the junction sequence differs from germline, possibly due to a read error. The rearrangement links TRBV12-3 or TRBV12-4 to TRBJ2-2; D gene uncertain. The CDR3 has 11 amino acids. CDR3 amino acids: CASRLTGELFF. The CDR3 DNA sequence: TGTGCCAGCCGTTTGACCGGGGAGCTGTTTTTT.

This clonotype was observed at least ten times. The chain uses TRBV12-3 or TRBV12-4 and TRBJ2-1; 8 bases are shared with TRBD1. With 6 bases clipped from V and 8 bases from J, the junction kept 6 bases outside the gene matches. The CDR3 runs 13 residues. DNA of the CDR3: TGTGCCAGCAGAGAGACAGGGGTTCATGAGCAGTTCTTC. Its protein product is CASRETGVHEQFF.

Many counts were recorded for this clonotype. The genes are TRBV10-3 and TRBJ1-1; D is perhaps TRBD1 (6 bases). The CDR3 consists of 14 residues. Trimming removed 2 bases at V and 6 bases at J, with 13 bases between. The germline V gene has CDR1 ENHRY and CDR2 SYGVKD. CDR3 protein: CAISEPAQGSEAFF. The CDR3 nucleotides are TGTGCCATCAGTGAGCCGGCTCAGGGGTCTGAAGCTTTCTTT.

This clonotype was seen a handful of times. This chain uses TRBV5-1 with TRBJ2-7; D assignment may be TRBD1 or TRBD2 (5 bases each). The CDR3 totals 14 residues. Between the trimmed V and J ends, which lost 1 base and 5 bases, there was a span of 13 bases. Germline loops: CDR1 SGHRS, CDR2 YFSETQ. The CDR3 loop reads CASSLRTGGHEQYF. DNA of the CDR3: TGCGCCAGCAGCTTGAGAACAGGAGGCCACGAGCAGTACTTC.

The chain links TRBV12-3 or TRBV12-4 to TRBJ2-3; D might be TRBD1 (6 bases). V lost 8 bases, J lost 11 bases, and 14 bases lay in between. CDR3 size: 11 residues. CDR3 amino acids: CASGQTHGQYF. The CDR3 DNA follows: TGTGCCAGCGGACAGACCCATGGGCAGTATTTT.

This clonotype was recorded at least ten times. This chain connects TRBV10-3 to TRBJ2-3; D remains ambiguous. V shed 3 bases and J shed 4 bases, with 11 bases lying between them. CDR3 size: 14 residues. Germline values: CDR1 ENHRY, CDR2 SYGVKD. CDR3 in amino acids: CAISEISKPDTQYF. The CDR3 DNA is TGTGCCATCAGTGAAATTAGTAAACCAGATACGCAGTATTTT.

V is TRBV6-5 and J is TRBJ2-1; D perhaps matches TRBD2 (6 bases). Germline lookup yields CDR1 MNHEY and CDR2 SVGAGI. The CDR3 contains 17 residues. Trimming shortened V by 3 bases and J by 2 bases, and 17 bases separated the two germline ends. CDR3 in amino acids: CASSYFPGGGTYNEQFF. In DNA, the CDR3 is TGTGCCAGCAGTTATTTCCCCGGGGGAGGAACCTACAATGAGCAGTTCTTC.

This chain links TRBV25-1 with TRBJ2-3; the match to TRBD2 covers 9 bases. V dropped 6 bases and J dropped 2; count of bases not matched to a gene: 9. This CDR3 spans 16 amino acids. The V gene's germline CDR1 is MGHDK and CDR2 SYGVNS. The CDR3 DNA reads TGTGCCAGCAGCGTACTAGCGGGTTCCTCCACAGATACGCAGTATTTT. Amino acid sequence: CASSVLAGSSTDTQYF. The whole variable domain, filled in from reference TRBV25-1 and TRBJ2-3, reads EADIYQTPRYLVIGTGKKITLECSQTMGHDKMYWYQQDPGMELHLIHYSYGVNSTEKGDLSSESTVSRIRTEHFPLTLESARPSHTSQYLCASSVLAGSSTDTQYFGPGTRLTVL.